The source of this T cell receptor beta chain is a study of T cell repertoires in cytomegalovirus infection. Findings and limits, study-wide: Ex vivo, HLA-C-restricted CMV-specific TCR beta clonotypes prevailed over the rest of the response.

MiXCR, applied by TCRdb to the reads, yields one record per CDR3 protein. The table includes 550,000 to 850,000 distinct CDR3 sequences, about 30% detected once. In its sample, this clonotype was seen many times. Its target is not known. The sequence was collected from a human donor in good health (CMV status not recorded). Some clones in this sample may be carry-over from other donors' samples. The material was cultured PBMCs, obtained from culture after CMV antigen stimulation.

The CDR3 here is CASSPERDEQFF. The CDR3 DNA is TGTGCCAGCAGCCCAGAGAGGGATGAGCAGTTCTTC. The rearrangement links TRBV18 to TRBJ2-1, with a tentative D call TRBD2 (5 bases). Germline values: CDR1 KGHSH, CDR2 LQKENI. V lost 8 bases and J 8 bases, leaving 13 bases between the germline ends. This CDR3 has 12 amino acids. Full variable domain (remainder filled in from reference TRBV18 and TRBJ2-1): NAGVMQNPRHLVRRRGQEARLRCSPMKGHSHVYWYRQLPEEGLKFMVYLQKENIIDESGMPKERFSAEFPKEGPSILRIQQVVRGDSAAYFCASSPERDEQFFGPGTRLTVL.